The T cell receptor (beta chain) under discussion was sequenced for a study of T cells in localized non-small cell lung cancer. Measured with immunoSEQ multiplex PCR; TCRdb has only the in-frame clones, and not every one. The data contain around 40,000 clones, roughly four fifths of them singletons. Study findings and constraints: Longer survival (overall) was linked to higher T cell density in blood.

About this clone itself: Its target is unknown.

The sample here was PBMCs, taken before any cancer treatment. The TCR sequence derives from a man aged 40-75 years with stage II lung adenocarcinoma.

The CDR3 loop is CASSEFWHEQFF. DNA of the CDR3: TGTGCCAGCAGTGAATTCTGGCATGAGCAGTTCTTC. This sequence joins TRBV6-1 and TRBJ2-1; D call uncertain. Trimming took off 2 bases at V and 8 bases at J, with 7 bases between the two ends. Germline V lookup: CDR1 MNHNS, CDR2 SASEGT. The CDR3 has 12 amino acids.